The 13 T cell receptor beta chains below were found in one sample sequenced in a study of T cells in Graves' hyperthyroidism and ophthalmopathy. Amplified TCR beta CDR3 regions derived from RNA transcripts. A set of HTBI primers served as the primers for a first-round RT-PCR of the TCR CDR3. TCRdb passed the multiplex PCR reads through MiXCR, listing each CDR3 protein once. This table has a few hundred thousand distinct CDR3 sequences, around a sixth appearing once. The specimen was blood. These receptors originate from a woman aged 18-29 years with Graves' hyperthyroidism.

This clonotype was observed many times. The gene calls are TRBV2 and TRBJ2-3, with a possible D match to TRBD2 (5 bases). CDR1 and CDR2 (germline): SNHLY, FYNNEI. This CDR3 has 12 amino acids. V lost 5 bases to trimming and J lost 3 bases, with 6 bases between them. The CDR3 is CASSSGTDTQYF. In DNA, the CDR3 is TGTGCCAGCAGTTCGGGGACAGATACGCAGTATTTT.

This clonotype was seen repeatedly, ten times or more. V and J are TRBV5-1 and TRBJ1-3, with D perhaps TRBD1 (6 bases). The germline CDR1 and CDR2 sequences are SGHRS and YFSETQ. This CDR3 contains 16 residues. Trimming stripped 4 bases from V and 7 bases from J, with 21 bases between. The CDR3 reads CASSRTQQGYGNTIYF. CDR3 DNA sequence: TGCGCCAGCAGCAGAACCCAACAGGGTTATGGGAACACCATATATTTT.

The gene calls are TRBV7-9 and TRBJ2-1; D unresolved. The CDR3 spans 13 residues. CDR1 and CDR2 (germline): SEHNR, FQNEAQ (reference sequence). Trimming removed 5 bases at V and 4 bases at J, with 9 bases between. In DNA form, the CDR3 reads TGTGCCAGCAGCCCGAGGAATTACAATGAGCAGTTCTTC. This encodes CASSPRNYNEQFF. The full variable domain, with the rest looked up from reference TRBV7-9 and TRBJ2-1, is DTGVSQNPRHKITKRGQNVTFRCDPISEHNRLYWYRQTLGQGPEFLTYFQNEAQLEKSRLLSDRFSAERPKGSFSTLEIQRTEQGDSAMYLCASSPRNYNEQFFGPGTRLTVL.

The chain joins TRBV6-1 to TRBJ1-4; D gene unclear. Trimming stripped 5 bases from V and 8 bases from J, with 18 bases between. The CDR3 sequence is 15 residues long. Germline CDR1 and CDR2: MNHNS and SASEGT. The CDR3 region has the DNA TGTGCCAGCAGTCTCACGGCACGGACGTCCGAAAAACTGTTTTTT. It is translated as CASSLTARTSEKLFF.

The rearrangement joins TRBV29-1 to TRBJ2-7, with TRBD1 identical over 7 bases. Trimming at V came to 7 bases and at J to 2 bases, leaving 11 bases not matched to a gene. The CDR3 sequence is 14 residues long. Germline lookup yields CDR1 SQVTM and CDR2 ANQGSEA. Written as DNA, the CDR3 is TGCAGCGCCGGTGACAGGGCCGCCACCTACGAGCAGTACTTC. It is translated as CSAGDRAATYEQYF.

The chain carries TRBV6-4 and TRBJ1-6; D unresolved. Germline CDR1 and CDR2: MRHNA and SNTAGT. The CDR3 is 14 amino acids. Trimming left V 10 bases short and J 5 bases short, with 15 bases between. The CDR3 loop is CANSGGSHNSPLHF. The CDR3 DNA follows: TGTGCCAACTCAGGAGGGAGTCATAATTCACCCCTCCACTTT.

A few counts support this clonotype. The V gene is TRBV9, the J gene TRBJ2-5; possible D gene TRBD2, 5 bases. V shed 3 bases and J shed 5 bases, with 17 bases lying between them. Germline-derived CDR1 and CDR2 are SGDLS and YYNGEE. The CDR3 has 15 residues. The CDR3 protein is CASSGSSHWRETQYF. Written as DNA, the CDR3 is TGTGCCAGCAGCGGGAGTAGTCATTGGAGGGAGACCCAGTACTTC. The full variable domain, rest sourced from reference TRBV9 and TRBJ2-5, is DSGVTQTPKHLITATGQRVTLRCSPRSGDLSVYWYQQSLDQGLQFLIQYYNGEERAKGNILERFSAQQFPDLHSELNLSSLELGDSALYFCASSGSSHWRETQYFGPGTRLLVL.

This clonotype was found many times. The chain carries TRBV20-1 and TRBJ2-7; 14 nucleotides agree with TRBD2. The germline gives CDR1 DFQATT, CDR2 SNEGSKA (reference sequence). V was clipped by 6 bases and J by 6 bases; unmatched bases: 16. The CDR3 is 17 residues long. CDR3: CSATGLAGAQVVFEQYF. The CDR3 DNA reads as TGCAGTGCCACGGGACTAGCGGGAGCCCAGGTCGTATTCGAGCAGTACTTC.

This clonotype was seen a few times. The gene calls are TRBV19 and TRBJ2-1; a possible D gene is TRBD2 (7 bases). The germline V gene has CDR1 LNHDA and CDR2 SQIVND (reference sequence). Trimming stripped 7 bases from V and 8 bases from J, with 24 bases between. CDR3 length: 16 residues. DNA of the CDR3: TGTGCCAGTACTGGGGGGGCAGGCGCCTCCATAGATGAGCAGTTCTTC. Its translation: CASTGGAGASIDEQFF.

The CDR3 protein is CSAPGGPYNEQFF. The CDR3 nucleotides read TGCAGTGCTCCAGGGGGGCCCTACAATGAGCAGTTCTTC. The chain has TRBV20-1 and TRBJ2-1, with TRBD1 as a possible D gene (7 bases). CDR3 length: 13 residues. V lost 5 bases and J 2 bases, leaving 10 bases between the germline ends. Germline loops: CDR1 DFQATT, CDR2 SNEGSKA (reference sequence).

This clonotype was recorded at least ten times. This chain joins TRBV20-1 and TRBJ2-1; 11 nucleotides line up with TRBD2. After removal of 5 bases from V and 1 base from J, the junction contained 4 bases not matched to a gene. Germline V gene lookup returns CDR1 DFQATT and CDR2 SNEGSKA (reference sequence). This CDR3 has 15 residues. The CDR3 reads CSAVGLADSYNEQFF. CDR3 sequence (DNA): TGCAGTGCTGTGGGACTAGCGGATTCCTACAATGAGCAGTTCTTC.

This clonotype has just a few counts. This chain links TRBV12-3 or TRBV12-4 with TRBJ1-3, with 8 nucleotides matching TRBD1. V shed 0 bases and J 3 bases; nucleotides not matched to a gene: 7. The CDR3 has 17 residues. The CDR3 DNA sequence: TGTGCCAGCAGTTTAGCGCGTCAGGGGGCTGTTGGAAACACCATATATTTT. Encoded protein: CASSLARQGAVGNTIYF.

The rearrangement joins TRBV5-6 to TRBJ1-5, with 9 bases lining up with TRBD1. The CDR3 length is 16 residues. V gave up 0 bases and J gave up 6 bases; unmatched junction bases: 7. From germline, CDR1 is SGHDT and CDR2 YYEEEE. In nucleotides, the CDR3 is TGTGCCAGCAGCTTGGGTTACGACAGGGGGGGTCAGCCCCAGCATTTT. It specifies CASSLGYDRGGQPQHF.